The rows below give T cell receptor beta chains drawn from one sample of a study of identical twins. From the 5' RACE reads, TCRdb called clonotypes with MiXCR, one entry per CDR3 protein. The table records about 500,000 distinct CDR3 sequences, 14% of them present only once. The same data also went into a second study, on yellow fever vaccine responses in identical twins.

Sequencing used CD4+ T cells sorted from blood. These receptors were collected from a woman aged 18-30 years in good health. CDR3s include the opening cysteine and the closing phenylalanine or tryptophan. D genes are given only for firm matches. Size is omitted from some rows. Given values are once, few, many or a class for expanded clones.

J: TRBJ2-7
D: TRBD1
size: few
V: TRBV6-5
length: 16
CDR3: CASSLTRGTGGAEQYF
DNA: TGTGCCAGCAGTTTGACCAGGGGGACAGGGGGCGCCGAGCAGTACTTC

J: TRBJ2-3
D: NA
size: few
V: TRBV2
length: 14
CDR3: CASSPTGAEDTQYF
DNA: TGTGCCAGCAGTCCCACGGGGGCGGAAGATACGCAGTATTTT

J: TRBJ2-7
D: NA
size: NA
V: TRBV20-1
length: 12
CDR3: CSARGQIYEQYF
DNA: TGCAGTGCTAGAGGACAGATCTACGAGCAGTACTTC

J: TRBJ2-1
D: NA
size: NA
V: TRBV19
length: 15
CDR3: CASQRTGLTYNEQFF
DNA: TGTGCCAGCCAAAGGACGGGCTTGACCTACAATGAGCAGTTCTTC

J: TRBJ2-5
D: NA
size: few
V: TRBV7-2
length: 15
CDR3: CASSLVGFTGETQYF
DNA: TGTGCCAGCAGCTTAGTGGGATTCACGGGAGAGACCCAGTACTTC

J: TRBJ2-5
D: NA
size: NA
V: TRBV5-4
length: 13
CDR3: CASSYSQQETQYF
DNA: TGTGCCAGCAGCTACAGCCAACAAGAGACCCAGTACTTC

J: TRBJ2-7
D: NA
size: once
V: TRBV19
length: 14
CDR3: CASKTEGWAYEQYF
DNA: TGTGCCAGTAAGACAGAAGGGTGGGCCTACGAGCAGTACTTC

J: TRBJ2-7
D: TRBD2
size: NA
V: TRBV7-2
length: 16
CDR3: CASTLLERGVSYEQYF
DNA: TGTGCCAGCACCCTTTTGGAGCGGGGGGTCTCCTACGAGCAGTACTTC

J: TRBJ2-3
D: TRBD2
size: NA
V: TRBV6-5
length: 16
CDR3: CASSTRAGGVADTQYF
DNA: TGTGCCAGCAGTACCCGAGCGGGGGGGGTGGCAGATACGCAGTATTTT

J: TRBJ2-5
D: NA
size: NA
V: TRBV12-3/TRBV12-4
length: 12
CDR3: CASSPREKTQYF
DNA: TGTGCCAGCAGTCCCCGGGAGAAGACCCAGTACTTC

J: TRBJ1-5
D: TRBD1
size: many
V: TRBV11-2
length: 13
CDR3: CASSFGQGRPQHF
DNA: TGTGCCAGCAGCTTCGGACAGGGGCGGCCCCAGCATTTT

J: TRBJ2-1
D: NA
size: many
V: TRBV24-1
length: 13
CDR3: CATSDSRVNEQFF
DNA: TGTGCCACCAGTGATTCTAGGGTCAATGAGCAGTTCTTC

J: TRBJ2-5
D: NA
size: few
V: TRBV28
length: 13
CDR3: CASTLDSLKTQYF
DNA: TGTGCCAGCACCCTGGACAGCCTAAAGACCCAGTACTTC

J: TRBJ1-2
D: NA
size: many
V: TRBV3-1
length: 12
CDR3: CASSQAKGGYTF
DNA: TGTGCCAGCAGCCAAGCGAAGGGAGGCTACACCTTC

J: TRBJ2-1
D: NA
size: NA
V: TRBV4-2
length: 17
CDR3: CASSPLVGGATYNEQFF
DNA: TGTGCCAGCAGCCCCCTGGTTGGGGGGGCAACCTACAATGAGCAGTTCTTC

J: TRBJ2-5
D: NA
size: many
V: TRBV21-1
length: 17
CDR3: CASSNGGFPQTQETQYF
DNA: TGTGCCAGCAGCAACGGAGGCTTCCCTCAAACACAAGAGACCCAGTACTTC

J: TRBJ2-6
D: NA
size: few
V: TRBV28
length: 18
CDR3: CASSYRQIRTSGANVLTF
DNA: TGTGCCAGCAGTTACAGACAGATTCGGACGTCTGGGGCCAACGTCCTGACTTTC

J: TRBJ2-1
D: TRBD2
size: NA
V: TRBV11-2
length: 18
CDR3: CASSSRLAGGLGLNEQFF
DNA: TGTGCCAGCAGCTCCCGACTAGCGGGAGGGCTGGGCTTGAATGAGCAGTTCTTC

J: TRBJ1-4
D: NA
size: few
V: TRBV7-2
length: 14
CDR3: CASSPRDWNEKLFF
DNA: TGTGCCAGCAGCCCTCGGGACTGGAATGAAAAACTGTTTTTT

J: TRBJ2-7
D: TRBD2
size: NA
V: TRBV7-2
length: 14
CDR3: CAGSPPGLSYEQYF
DNA: TGTGCCGGCAGCCCGCCGGGACTAAGCTACGAGCAGTACTTC

J: TRBJ2-7
D: NA
size: few
V: TRBV28
length: 13
CDR3: CASNPFLTYEQYF
DNA: TGTGCCAGCAACCCGTTTTTGACCTACGAGCAGTACTTC

J: TRBJ2-3
D: NA
size: NA
V: TRBV5-5
length: 17
CDR3: CASRVRGADISTDTQYF
DNA: TGTGCCAGCAGGGTACGGGGGGCCGATATTAGCACAGATACGCAGTATTTT

J: TRBJ2-1
D: TRBD2
size: few
V: TRBV6-4
length: 14
CDR3: CASSIAGAYNEQFF
DNA: TGTGCCAGCTCTATAGCGGGGGCCTACAATGAGCAGTTCTTC

J: TRBJ2-5
D: NA
size: few
V: TRBV12-3/TRBV12-4
length: 13
CDR3: CASSFDRQETQYF
DNA: TGTGCCAGCAGTTTCGACAGACAAGAGACCCAGTACTTC

J: TRBJ2-1
D: TRBD2
size: NA
V: TRBV5-6
length: 18
CDR3: CASSLGGAGADSYNEQFF
DNA: TGTGCCAGCAGCTTGGGGGGAGCGGGAGCGGACTCCTACAATGAGCAGTTCTTC

J: TRBJ2-3
D: NA
size: many
V: TRBV9
length: 12
CDR3: CASSVSSDTQYF
DNA: TGTGCCAGCAGCGTCTCTTCAGATACGCAGTATTTT

J: TRBJ2-3
D: NA
size: NA
V: TRBV7-2
length: 15
CDR3: CASSLRLGSTDTQYF
DNA: TGTGCCAGCAGCTTGAGACTAGGTTCCACAGATACGCAGTATTTT

J: TRBJ1-2
D: TRBD1
size: few
V: TRBV12-3/TRBV12-4
length: 14
CDR3: CASSSDRVPSGYTF
DNA: TGTGCCAGCAGTTCGGACAGGGTTCCCAGTGGCTACACCTTC

J: TRBJ2-7
D: TRBD2
size: few
V: TRBV11-1
length: 21
CDR3: CASSFFGGATQGLAGGSEQYF
DNA: TGTGCCAGCAGCTTCTTTGGCGGGGCCACCCAGGGACTAGCGGGAGGGAGCGAGCAGTACTTC

J: TRBJ2-6
D: NA
size: NA
V: TRBV5-1
length: 15
CDR3: CASRDGSSGANVLTF
DNA: TGCGCCAGCAGAGACGGTAGCTCTGGGGCCAACGTCCTGACTTTC

J: TRBJ2-3
D: NA
size: NA
V: TRBV29-1
length: 14
CDR3: CSVGDRSSTDTQYF
DNA: TGCAGCGTAGGGGATCGTTCTAGCACAGATACGCAGTATTTT

J: TRBJ2-7
D: NA
size: few
V: TRBV12-3/TRBV12-4
length: 16
CDR3: CASSLLLQPSPYEQYF
DNA: TGTGCCAGCAGTTTATTGCTACAACCGAGCCCCTACGAGCAGTACTTC

J: TRBJ2-1
D: NA
size: few
V: TRBV11-2
length: 15
CDR3: CASRLLDASYNEQFF
DNA: TGTGCCAGCAGGCTCTTAGACGCTTCATACAATGAGCAGTTCTTC